A single sample is the source of the 32 T cell receptor beta chains below, sequenced in a study of shared clonotypes between healthy human individuals. The assay was immunoSEQ multiplex PCR, and TCRdb's table has in-frame clones only and misses some. The sample holds 2 million to 2.5 million clones, 85% to 95% seen once. Sequencing used naive CD4+ T cells from PBMCs. Subset denoted: CD45RA+ positively selected. The source is a man aged 18 to 29 in good health. Some clones in this sample may be carry-over from other donors' samples.

This clone was observed a few times. The same CDR3 can be traced to other DNA sequences in this sample. V usage is TRBV5-1 and J usage is TRBJ1-5; no clear D. The CDR3 has 15 residues. Germline CDR1 and CDR2: SGHRS and YFSETQ. Trimming shortened V by 0 bases and J by 0 bases, and 7 bases separated the two germline ends. The CDR3 DNA follows: TGCGCCAGCAGCTTGGAAGGGTATAGCAATCAGCCCCAGCATTTT. As protein: CASSLEGYSNQPQHF.

This clone has only a few counts. The same CDR3 arises from other DNA sequences in this sample as well. The chain couples TRBV5-1 to TRBJ2-3; the D is unclear. The V end lost 2 bases, the J end lost 0 bases, and 4 bases lay between the germline ends. Per the germline V gene, CDR1 is SGHRS and CDR2 is YFSETQ. This CDR3 has 13 amino acids. The CDR3: CASSFGSTDTQYF. Written as DNA, the CDR3 is TGCGCCAGCAGCTTTGGTAGCACAGATACGCAGTATTTT. Together with reference TRBV5-1 and TRBJ2-3, the CDR3 gives the full variable domain: KAGVTQTPRYLIKTRGQQVTLSCSPISGHRSVSWYQQTPGQGLQFLFEYFSETQRNKGNFPGRFSGRQFSNSRSEMNVSTLELGDSALYLCASSFGSTDTQYFGPGTRLTVL.

The gene calls are TRBV4-2 and TRBJ1-4, with D uncertain. The V end was cut by 4 bases, the J end by 4 bases, with 19 bases between. The CDR3 sequence is 17 residues long. Germline CDR1 LGHNA, CDR2 YNFKEQ. The CDR3: CASSPRVGGSNNEKLFF. The CDR3 coding sequence is TGTGCCAGCAGCCCCCGGGTGGGTGGCAGCAATAATGAAAAACTGTTTTTT.

J is TRBJ1-3 and V is TRBV18, with a weak D call TRBD1 (6 bases). Germline V gene sequence: CDR1 KGHSH, CDR2 LQKENI. Trimming left V 2 bases short and J 0 bases short, with 20 bases between. This CDR3 region has 19 residues. The CDR3: CASSPVPEGDVRSGNTIYF. The CDR3 DNA reads as TGTGCCAGCTCACCAGTTCCCGAGGGGGACGTCCGCTCTGGAAACACCATATATTTT.

In regard to this clone: The same CDR3 arises from other DNA sequences in this sample as well. The rearrangement uses TRBV20-1 and TRBJ1-1; TRBD1 agrees at 7 bases. The CDR3 sequence is 11 residues long. Germline V gives CDR1 DFQATT, CDR2 SNEGSKA (reference sequence). CDR3 sequence: CSARGDTEAFF. DNA for the CDR3: TGCAGCGCCAGGGGGGACACTGAAGCTTTCTTT.

The chain has TRBV7-2 and TRBJ2-4; either TRBD1 or TRBD2 may fit D (6 bases each). CDR1 and CDR2 from the germline V gene are SGHTA and FQGNSA. Trimming removed 5 bases from V and 10 bases from J, with 12 bases in between. The CDR3 totals 12 residues. Written as DNA, the CDR3 is TGTGCCAGCAGCACCACAGGGAGGATTCAGTACTTC. Amino acids: CASSTTGRIQYF.

The chain joins TRBV6-6 to TRBJ2-1, with 9 bases fitting TRBD2. Per the germline V gene, CDR1 is MNHNY and CDR2 is SVGAGI (reference sequence). The CDR3 consists of 14 residues. The ends lost 10 bases at V and 6 bases at J; junction bases unmatched: 10. The chain's CDR3 is CATGETSGSNEQFF. The CDR3 DNA is TGTGCCACCGGGGAGACTAGCGGTTCCAATGAGCAGTTCTTC.

The V gene is TRBV5-5, the J gene TRBJ1-5, with 8 bases lining up with TRBD1. The CDR3 contains 15 residues. CDR1 SGHKS and CDR2 YYEKEE come from the germline V gene (reference sequence). V lost 2 bases, J lost 5 bases, and 6 bases stayed unmatched. CDR3 sequence: CASSLQGGEDQPQHF. The CDR3 nucleotides read TGTGCCAGCAGCTTACAGGGGGGTGAGGATCAGCCCCAGCATTTT. The variable domain in full, with the rest retrieved from reference TRBV5-5 and TRBJ1-5, is DAGVTQSPTHLIKTRGQQVTLRCSPISGHKSVSWYQQVLGQGPQFIFQYYEKEERGRGNFPDRFSARQFPNYSSELNVNALLLGDSALYLCASSLQGGEDQPQHFGDGTRLSIL.

V usage is TRBV18 and J usage is TRBJ2-7, with 8 positions matching TRBD2. The length of the CDR3 is 16 residues. J gave up 5 bases and V 3 bases, and 12 bases lay outside the gene matches. Germline lookup yields CDR1 KGHSH and CDR2 LQKENI. CDR3 nucleotides: TGTGCCAGCTCACCGAGTTTAGCGGGAACAGGAGACGAGCAGTACTTC. Translating it yields CASSPSLAGTGDEQYF.

V usage is TRBV28 and J usage is TRBJ2-5; 11 bases fit TRBD2. The CDR3 consists of 18 residues. Germline loops: CDR1 MDHEN, CDR2 SYDVKM. With V trimmed by 4 bases and J by 3 bases, 13 bases remained unmatched. The CDR3 coding sequence is TGTGCCAGCAGTTCCATAGCGGGAGGGCCGGGACGAGAAGAGACCCAGTACTTC. Its translation: CASSSIAGGPGREETQYF. Combining the CDR3 with reference TRBV28 and TRBJ2-5 gives the whole variable domain DVKVTQSSRYLVKRTGEKVFLECVQDMDHENMFWYRQDPGLGLRLIYFSYDVKMKEKGDIPEGYSVSREKKERFSLILESASTNQTSMYLCASSSIAGGPGREETQYFGPGTRLLVL.

This sequence joins TRBV28 and TRBJ2-7, with 11 nucleotides matching TRBD2. The CDR3 spans 15 residues. J gave up 3 bases and V 5 bases, and 6 bases lay outside the gene matches. The germline V gene encodes CDR1 MDHEN and CDR2 SYDVKM. The CDR3 spells CASSIGLAGGYEQYF. CDR3 coding DNA: TGTGCCAGCAGTATTGGGCTAGCGGGAGGCTACGAGCAGTACTTC.

The V gene is TRBV11-2, the J gene TRBJ1-4; 7 positions match TRBD1. After removal of 4 bases from V and 5 bases from J, the junction contained 4 bases not matched to a gene. The CDR3 totals 14 residues. Looked up from germline, CDR1 is SGHAT and CDR2 is FQNNGV. CDR3 bases: TGTGCCAGCAGCTCATCGACAGGGAATGAAAAACTGTTTTTT. This sequence encodes CASSSSTGNEKLFF. Looking up the rest from reference TRBV11-2 and TRBJ1-4 gives the full variable domain: EAGVAQSPRYKIIEKRQSVAFWCNPISGHATLYWYQQILGQGPKLLIQFQNNGVVDDSQLPKDRFSAERLKGVDSTLKIQPAKLEDSAVYLCASSSSTGNEKLFFGSGTQLSVL.

The gene calls are TRBV28 and TRBJ2-3; 8 bases map to TRBD2. In germline, CDR1 is MDHEN, CDR2 SYDVKM. The CDR3 is 16 residues long. V was pared by 2 bases and J by 0 bases, with 4 bases of the junction left unmatched. Here the CDR3 reads CASSLASGRSTDTQYF. The CDR3 DNA follows: TGTGCCAGCAGTTTAGCCAGCGGGAGAAGCACAGATACGCAGTATTTT.

CDR3 protein: CASSFQGAIQETQYF. CDR3 bases: TGTGCCAGCAGTTTCCAGGGGGCCATCCAAGAGACCCAGTACTTC. The rearrangement uses TRBV27 and TRBJ2-5; 8 bases agree with TRBD1. Germline assignment: CDR1 MNHEY and CDR2 SMNVEV (reference sequence). J lost 1 base, V lost 3 bases, and 4 bases had no gene match. The CDR3 has 15 residues.

V and J are TRBV9 and TRBJ1-4; TRBD1 agrees at 9 bases. V gave up 3 bases and J gave up 7 bases; unmatched junction bases: 7. Germline V lookup: CDR1 SGDLS, CDR2 YYNGEE. The CDR3 consists of 15 residues. CDR3 region: CASSAQDRGGEKLFF. In DNA form, the CDR3 reads TGTGCCAGCAGCGCTCAGGACAGGGGCGGTGAAAAACTGTTTTTT.

A few counts support this clone. This CDR3 is CASTGQGAEAFF. As DNA, the CDR3 is TGTGCCAGCACCGGACAGGGCGCTGAAGCTTTCTTT. The V call is TRBV2, the J call TRBJ1-1; 8 nucleotides align to TRBD1. The V segment lost 7 bases and the J segment 6 bases; nucleotides outside the gene matches: 4. CDR1 SNHLY and CDR2 FYNNEI come from the germline V gene. CDR3 length: 12 residues.

The chain has TRBV9 and TRBJ2-6, with 7 bases that match TRBD1. The CDR3 runs 18 residues. From germline, CDR1 is SGDLS and CDR2 YYNGEE. After removal of 3 bases from V and 0 bases from J, the junction contained 9 bases not matched to a gene. This chain's CDR3 is CASSATTGRSSGANVLTF. In DNA form, the CDR3 reads TGTGCCAGCAGCGCCACGACAGGGCGTTCCTCTGGGGCCAACGTCCTGACTTTC.

V is TRBV9 and J is TRBJ1-1, with TRBD1 matching 8 bases. CDR1 is SGDLS, CDR2 YYNGEE, per germline. The CDR3 has 14 amino acids. V trimming: 4 bases; J trimming: 3 bases; junction bases outside the gene matches: 5. CDR3 protein: CASSMGQVYTEAFF. CDR3 DNA sequence: TGTGCCAGCAGCATGGGACAGGTGTACACTGAAGCTTTCTTT.

A remark on this clone: Additional DNA sequences in this sample encode the identical CDR3. The chain has TRBV5-1 and TRBJ2-3, with D perhaps TRBD2 (5 bases). CDR3 length equals 12 residues. Germline V gives CDR1 SGHRS, CDR2 YFSETQ. The germline V and J ends were trimmed by 4 bases and 6 bases, with 9 bases remaining between them. CDR3: CASSPTMDTQYF. In DNA form, the CDR3 reads TGCGCCAGCAGCCCGACTATGGATACGCAGTATTTT. Full variable domain (remainder filled in from reference TRBV5-1 and TRBJ2-3): KAGVTQTPRYLIKTRGQQVTLSCSPISGHRSVSWYQQTPGQGLQFLFEYFSETQRNKGNFPGRFSGRQFSNSRSEMNVSTLELGDSALYLCASSPTMDTQYFGPGTRLTVL.

The chain employs TRBV19 and TRBJ2-7, with TRBD2 identical over 9 bases. This CDR3 comprises 15 residues. V was pared by 6 bases and J by 1 base, with 7 bases of the junction left unmatched. Looked up from germline, CDR1 is LNHDA and CDR2 is SQIVND (reference sequence). DNA for the CDR3: TGTGCCAGTAGCCGTGGCGGGAGGGAGTCCTACGAGCAGTACTTC. It is translated as CASSRGGRESYEQYF.

This clone was detected only a few times. The V gene is TRBV5-1, the J gene TRBJ2-2; weak D call: TRBD1 (7 bases). This CDR3 spans 15 amino acids. The V gene's germline CDR1 is SGHRS and CDR2 YFSETQ. V lost 4 bases and J lost 3, with 13 bases in between. In DNA, the CDR3 is TGCGCCAGCAGCCCCCCAGGGGGGCACACCGGGGAGCTGTTTTTT. It translates to CASSPPGGHTGELFF.

The chain is built from TRBV10-3 and TRBJ1-3; D uncertain. CDR1 ENHRY and CDR2 SYGVKD come from the germline V gene. The CDR3 length is 12 residues. V lost 6 bases and J 6 bases, leaving 9 bases between the germline ends. The CDR3 region is CAISPIENTIYF. CDR3 nucleotides: TGTGCCATCAGCCCAATAGAAAACACCATATATTTT.

V is TRBV5-6 and J is TRBJ2-7; D could derive from TRBD1 or TRBD2 (5 bases each). The CDR3 consists of 13 residues. CDR1 SGHDT and CDR2 YYEEEE come from the germline V gene. Trimming pared 1 base from V and 5 bases from J, leaving 10 bases between. CDR3 in amino acids: CASSLIWDHEQYF. In nucleotides, the CDR3 is TGTGCCAGCAGCTTGATATGGGACCACGAGCAGTACTTC.

This chain's CDR3 is CASSDRELSYGYTF. The CDR3 DNA reads as TGTGCCAGCAGTGATCGCGAACTGAGCTATGGCTACACCTTC. The V and J genes are TRBV2 and TRBJ1-2; D gene unclear. Germline CDR1 and CDR2: SNHLY and FYNNEI. The CDR3 length is 14 residues. Between the trimmed V and J ends, which lost 3 bases and 4 bases, there was a span of 12 bases.

The chain joins TRBV4-2 to TRBJ1-5, with a possible D match to TRBD1 (5 bases). Trimming pared 5 bases from V and 6 bases from J, leaving 17 bases between. Germline V gene sequence: CDR1 LGHNA, CDR2 YNFKEQ. The length of the CDR3 is 15 residues. In DNA form, the CDR3 reads TGTGCCAGCAGCTCCTTCGGCAGGGAGGGTCAGCCCCAGCATTTT. Translated, it gives CASSSFGREGQPQHF.

This clone was counted a single time. The rearrangement links TRBV5-5 to TRBJ2-7; TRBD2 matches at 7 bases. CDR3 length equals 14 residues. Germline assignment: CDR1 SGHKS and CDR2 YYEKEE (reference sequence). V gave up 0 bases and J gave up 6 bases; unmatched junction bases: 6. The CDR3 loop reads CASSLVGTTSEQYF. CDR3 in DNA: TGTGCCAGCAGCTTGGTGGGGACTACAAGCGAGCAGTACTTC.

V gene TRBV28 combines with J gene TRBJ2-4; TRBD2 matches 7 bases. The CDR3 spans 22 residues. The germline V gene has CDR1 MDHEN and CDR2 SYDVKM. Trimming cost V 3 bases and J 0 bases; bases outside gene matches: 23. The CDR3 bases are TGTGCCAGCAGTTTCCCCCTAACCCCTGAGCGGGGAACGGAACTAGCCAAAAACATTCAGTACTTC. Translating gives CASSFPLTPERGTELAKNIQYF.

V usage is TRBV5-4 and J usage is TRBJ2-7, with a weak D call TRBD1 (6 bases). Germline loops: CDR1 SGHNT, CDR2 YYREEE (reference sequence). This CDR3 is built from 15 residues. V was shortened by 4 bases and J by 2 bases, with 16 bases between the two germline ends. CDR3 region: CASSAVQGRAYEQYF. CDR3 DNA: TGTGCCAGCAGCGCCGTACAGGGTAGGGCCTACGAGCAGTACTTC.

This rearrangement joins TRBV7-2 to TRBJ1-3, with D perhaps matching TRBD1 (6 bases). CDR3 length: 14 amino acids. CDR1 SGHTA and CDR2 FQGNSA come from the germline V gene. Trimming cost V 5 bases and J 1 base, with 9 bases left between them. CDR3 coding DNA: TGTGCCAGCAGCCCGGACAGTTCTGGAAACACCATATATTTT. This translates into CASSPDSSGNTIYF.

The chain combines TRBV6-1 with TRBJ2-7, with D perhaps TRBD2 (6 bases). Trimming took 7 bases from V and 0 from J, leaving 16 bases between them. Germline V gene data show CDR1 as MNHNS and CDR2 as SASEGT. There are 15 residues in the CDR3. CDR3 sequence: CASTRTGERSYEQYF. CDR3 coding DNA: TGTGCCAGCACCCGGACGGGAGAACGCTCCTACGAGCAGTACTTC.

The chain is built from TRBV6-1 and TRBJ1-2; 8 nucleotides line up with TRBD1. Germline CDR1 is MNHNS and CDR2 is SASEGT. The trim removed 5 bases at V and 8 bases at J, leaving 7 bases unmatched. This CDR3 comprises 13 residues. CDR3 loop: CASSRTGLGGYTF. The CDR3 bases are TGTGCCAGCAGTAGGACAGGGCTGGGAGGCTACACCTTC.

J is TRBJ1-5 and V is TRBV6-5, with D unresolved. This CDR3 has 10 amino acids. The ends were cut back, 6 bases at V and 9 bases at J, with 6 bases in the middle. Germline CDR1 and CDR2: MNHEY and SVGAGI. CDR3 residues: CASRPGPQHF. CDR3 nucleotide sequence: TGTGCCAGCAGGCCGGGGCCCCAGCATTTT.